These 29 T cell receptor beta chains originate from one sample sequenced in a study of siplizumab effects on memory and regulatory T cells. The assay was immunoSEQ multiplex PCR, and TCRdb's table has in-frame clones only and misses some. The profile shows 8,500 to 10,000 clones, about 40% of them singletons. Their target antigens are unknown. Cells from the mixed lymphocyte reaction were cocultured for 5 to 6 days at 37°C. Source material: CFSE-low (dividing) CD4+ T cells sorted from an allogeneic mixed lymphocyte reaction. The receptors derive from a human donor in good health; the cells came from an allogeneic mixed lymphocyte reaction.

By share, this clone counts as medium-sized. V and J are TRBV7-6 and TRBJ2-5; 11 nucleotides line up with TRBD1. The germline V gene has CDR1 SGHVS and CDR2 FNYEAQ. Trimming took 1 base from V and 2 from J; bases not matched to a gene: 6. The CDR3 contains 17 residues. CDR3 bases: TGTGCCAGCAGCTTAGGGACAGGGGGCAGTGGGCAAGAGACCCAGTACTTC. Its translation: CASSLGTGGSGQETQYF.

This clone was detected a few times. The V and J genes are TRBV6-1 and TRBJ2-5, with TRBD1 as a possible D gene (6 bases). Germline CDR1 reads MNHNS; CDR2 reads SASEGT. This CDR3 has 12 residues. Trimming removed 10 bases at V and 2 bases at J, with 11 bases between. Here the CDR3 DNA reads TGTGCCACACAGGGTTGGCAAGAGACCCAGTACTTC. It is translated as CATQGWQETQYF.

This clone was seen a few times. This sequence joins TRBV6-5 and TRBJ2-7; D gene uncertain. The V end lost 6 bases, the J end lost 0 bases, and 9 bases lay between the germline ends. The V gene's germline CDR1 is MNHEY and CDR2 SVGAGI. The CDR3 covers 13 residues. The CDR3 spells CASSPDRSYEQYF. CDR3 bases: TGTGCCAGCAGCCCGGACCGCTCCTACGAGCAGTACTTC.

CDR3 in amino acids: CASTLSVQGFEQFF. CDR3 coding DNA: TGTGCCAGCACTCTCTCCGTACAGGGCTTTGAGCAGTTCTTC. This chain links TRBV28 with TRBJ2-1; weak D call: TRBD1 (6 bases). The CDR3 contains 14 residues. Looked up from germline, CDR1 is MDHEN and CDR2 is SYDVKM. Trimming took off 7 bases at V and 9 bases at J, with 19 bases between the two ends.

The chain joins TRBV5-4 to TRBJ1-2; D might be TRBD1 (6 bases). Germline lookup yields CDR1 SGHNT and CDR2 YYREEE (reference sequence). The CDR3 is 12 amino acids. Trimming took off 1 base at V and 8 bases at J, with 9 bases between the two ends. The CDR3 region is CASSLTGYGYTF. The DNA of the CDR3 is TGTGCCAGCAGCTTGACAGGGTACGGCTACACCTTC.

By share, this clone counts as medium-sized. V is TRBV5-4 and J is TRBJ2-1, with 11 bases matching TRBD2. The CDR3 has 16 amino acids. Per germline, CDR1 SGHNT and CDR2 YYREEE (reference sequence). With V trimmed by 0 bases and J by 4 bases, 3 bases remained unmatched. CDR3: CASSLVAGGPYNEQFF. CDR3 sequence (DNA): TGTGCCAGCAGCTTGGTAGCGGGAGGGCCTTACAATGAGCAGTTCTTC.

This clone was picked up a small number of times. The chain links TRBV6-1 to TRBJ1-1; D may be TRBD1 (6 bases). CDR1 and CDR2 (germline): MNHNS, SASEGT. This CDR3 is built from 13 residues. The V and J ends lost 6 bases and 6 bases respectively, with 14 bases between them. CDR3 in amino acids: CASRGGTIPEAFF. The CDR3 DNA reads as TGTGCCAGCAGAGGGGGGACTATCCCTGAAGCTTTCTTT.

The chain couples TRBV29-1 to TRBJ1-3; D is possibly TRBD1 (5 bases). In germline, CDR1 is SQVTM, CDR2 ANQGSEA. The V gene lost 4 bases and the J gene lost 0 bases, with 10 bases spanning the gap. CDR3 size: 14 residues. The CDR3 nucleotides are TGCAGCGTTGGGACGGGGCCCTCTGGAAACACCATATATTTT. It yields the protein CSVGTGPSGNTIYF.

This clone came up a few times. The chain combines TRBV18 with TRBJ1-4, with 7 bases fitting TRBD1. The V gene end was trimmed by 5 bases and the J gene end by 7 bases; junction bases not matched to a gene: 10. The CDR3 consists of 15 residues. Germline-derived CDR1 and CDR2 are KGHSH and LQKENI. CDR3 protein: CASSSPGQRGEKLFF. In nucleotides, the CDR3 is TGTGCCAGCTCATCCCCGGGACAGCGAGGTGAAAAACTGTTTTTT.

There are a few counts of this clone. This chain uses TRBV6-1 with TRBJ2-2; D is tentatively TRBD1 or TRBD2 (6 bases each). The germline CDR1 and CDR2 sequences are MNHNS and SASEGT. The CDR3 runs 16 residues. The germline V and J ends were trimmed by 1 base and 4 bases, with 13 bases remaining between them. The CDR3 is CASSEVGGPITGELFF. The DNA for the CDR3 is TGTGCCAGCAGTGAAGTCGGGGGCCCAATCACCGGGGAGCTGTTTTTT.

This clone was found a few times. CDR3 coding DNA: TGTGCCAGTAGTAACGTAAGAGGCGGGGAGCTGTTTTTT. Amino acids: CASSNVRGGELFF. V gene TRBV19 combines with J gene TRBJ2-2; D unresolved. Germline CDR1 and CDR2: LNHDA and SQIVND (reference sequence). The CDR3 has 13 amino acids. V was clipped by 4 bases and J by 7 bases, with 10 bases between them.

The chain employs TRBV5-1 and TRBJ1-1; weak D call: TRBD1 (5 bases). The germline V gene has CDR1 SGHRS and CDR2 YFSETQ. V shed 4 bases and J shed 1 base, with 11 bases lying between them. This CDR3 contains 14 residues. CDR3 sequence reads: CASSGTGGNTEAFF. CDR3 bases: TGCGCCAGCAGCGGGACCGGGGGGAACACTGAAGCTTTCTTT.

This clone has only a few counts. V is TRBV28 and J is TRBJ2-3, with no clear D. CDR1 MDHEN and CDR2 SYDVKM come from the germline V gene. The CDR3 contains 11 residues. Trimming pared 3 bases from V and 5 bases from J, leaving 3 bases between. The CDR3 sequence: CASSFLDTQYF. The CDR3 region has the DNA TGTGCCAGCAGTTTTTTAGATACGCAGTATTTT.

This clone was detected a few times. This sequence joins TRBV6-5 and TRBJ2-5, with 11 bases matching TRBD1. Trimming cost V 7 bases and J 5 bases; bases outside gene matches: 6. Germline V gene data show CDR1 as MNHEY and CDR2 as SVGAGI. The CDR3 extends over 14 amino acids. The CDR3 nucleotides are TGTGCCAGCACCCCGGACAGGGGGCGGGAGACCCAGTACTTC. It is translated as CASTPDRGRETQYF.

V and J are TRBV25-1 and TRBJ1-2; the match to TRBD1 covers 8 bases. V gave up 4 bases and J gave up 8 bases; unmatched junction bases: 6. The CDR3 extends over 13 amino acids. Looked up from germline, CDR1 is MGHDK and CDR2 is SYGVNS. The CDR3 DNA reads as TGTGCCAGCAGTGGCTGGACAGGGAGCGGCTACACCTTC. Amino acids: CASSGWTGSGYTF.

The chain recombines TRBV7-9 with TRBJ1-2; D is unresolved. V was cut by 1 base and J by 2 bases, with 5 bases left in between. Germline assignment: CDR1 SEHNR and CDR2 FQNEAQ (reference sequence). The CDR3 is made up of 13 amino acids. CDR3 in amino acids: CASSLGVNYGYTF. As DNA, the CDR3 is TGTGCCAGCAGCTTAGGTGTAAACTATGGCTACACCTTC. The full variable domain, its missing parts supplied by reference TRBV7-9 and TRBJ1-2, is DTGVSQNPRHKITKRGQNVTFRCDPISEHNRLYWYRQTLGQGPEFLTYFQNEAQLEKSRLLSDRFSAERPKGSFSTLEIQRTEQGDSAMYLCASSLGVNYGYTFGSGTRLTVV.

This clone has more than one count but fewer than ten. V and J are TRBV5-8 and TRBJ2-7; D is perhaps TRBD1 (6 bases). The germline V gene encodes CDR1 SGHTS and CDR2 YDEGEE. Trimming removed 3 bases from V and 3 bases from J, with 16 bases in between. The CDR3 runs 15 residues. The CDR3 DNA reads as TGTGCCAGCAGCTCCCATCGCAGGGGACACTACGAGCAGTACTTC. This sequence encodes CASSSHRRGHYEQYF.

This clone has a handful of counts. The V call is TRBV2, the J call TRBJ2-3; 9 positions agree with TRBD2. J lost 5 bases, V lost 7 bases, and 10 bases had no gene match. From germline, CDR1 is SNHLY and CDR2 FYNNEI. CDR3 size: 15 residues. The CDR3, as DNA: TGTGCCAGCACCCGAGCGGGAGGCGGTTTAGATACGCAGTATTTT. Amino acid sequence: CASTRAGGGLDTQYF.

This clone was recorded a few times. The J gene is TRBJ1-4, the V gene TRBV15, with D possibly TRBD1 on 5 matching bases. The CDR3 consists of 14 residues. The V gene lost 3 bases and the J gene lost 10 bases, with 15 bases spanning the gap. Germline V gives CDR1 LNHNV, CDR2 YYDKDF (reference sequence). CDR3 region: CATSSPERGRKLFF. For the CDR3, the DNA is TGTGCCACCAGCAGCCCCGAGAGGGGTCGAAAACTGTTTTTT. Supplemented by reference TRBV15 and TRBJ1-4, the full variable domain reads DAMVIQNPRYQVTQFGKPVTLSCSQTLNHNVMYWYQQKSSQAPKLLFHYYDKDFNNEADTPDNFQSRRPNTSFCFLDIRSPGLGDTAMYLCATSSPERGRKLFFGSGTQLSVL.

This rearrangement joins TRBV18 to TRBJ2-1; the match to TRBD1 covers 10 bases. Per germline, CDR1 KGHSH and CDR2 LQKENI. The V segment lost 4 bases and the J segment 7 bases; nucleotides outside the gene matches: 13. This CDR3 has 17 amino acids. This CDR3 reads CASSLKLPGQGSNEQFF. CDR3 nucleotides: TGTGCCAGCTCACTAAAATTACCGGGACAGGGGTCGAATGAGCAGTTCTTC.

This clone was counted only a few times. The chain is built from TRBV6-6 and TRBJ1-2, with 8 bases identical to TRBD1. The V segment lost 2 bases and the J segment 1 base; nucleotides outside the gene matches: 6. The CDR3 contains 16 residues. Germline values: CDR1 MNHNY, CDR2 SVGAGI (reference sequence). The CDR3 spells CASSYRTGPDNYGYTF. As DNA, the CDR3 is TGTGCCAGCAGTTACCGGACAGGGCCGGATAACTATGGCTACACCTTC.

The gene calls are TRBV28 and TRBJ2-7, with 11 positions matching TRBD2. CDR1 and CDR2 (germline): MDHEN, SYDVKM. J gave up 0 bases and V 5 bases, and 6 bases lay outside the gene matches. The CDR3 runs 16 residues. The DNA for the CDR3 is TGTGCCAGCAGTCCACATGGGACTAGCGGCTCCTACGAGCAGTACTTC. Residues: CASSPHGTSGSYEQYF.

This clone was counted a single time. This chain links TRBV5-1 with TRBJ2-3; D is unresolved. The germline CDR1 and CDR2 sequences are SGHRS and YFSETQ. The germline V and J ends were trimmed by 1 base and 0 bases, with 6 bases remaining between them. The CDR3 loop spans 14 amino acids. This CDR3 reads CASSLWRSTDTQYF. The DNA for the CDR3 is TGCGCCAGCAGCTTGTGGCGTAGCACAGATACGCAGTATTTT. The whole variable domain, remainder taken from reference TRBV5-1 and TRBJ2-3, is KAGVTQTPRYLIKTRGQQVTLSCSPISGHRSVSWYQQTPGQGLQFLFEYFSETQRNKGNFPGRFSGRQFSNSRSEMNVSTLELGDSALYLCASSLWRSTDTQYFGPGTRLTVL.

The chain carries TRBV7-2 and TRBJ1-5; weak D call: TRBD1 (5 bases). Looked up from germline, CDR1 is SGHTA and CDR2 is FQGNSA. The CDR3 has 12 residues. Trimming removed 6 bases from V and 11 bases from J, with 14 bases in between. The CDR3 region has the DNA TGTGCCAGCAGTCGTGACGGGGGGGCCCAGCATTTT. This gives the protein CASSRDGGAQHF.

The chain combines TRBV21-1 with TRBJ2-3; the table's D call of TRBD2 was not tested on the DNA. TRBV21-1 is deemed a pseudogene. This CDR3 has 18 residues. CDR3 DNA sequence: TGTGCCAGCAGCAAAGAGAACTGGTATTTCTCTAGCACAGATACGCAGTATTTT. This gives the protein CASSKENWYFSSTDTQYF.

This clone was counted between two and nine times. The chain couples TRBV29-1 to TRBJ2-1; D gene unclear. The CDR3 sequence is 11 residues long. V lost 3 bases and J lost 6, with 6 bases in between. Germline lookup yields CDR1 SQVTM and CDR2 ANQGSEA. The CDR3 spells CSVERGNEQFF. CDR3 coding DNA: TGCAGCGTTGAGCGTGGCAATGAGCAGTTCTTC.

This clone has just a few counts. The chain uses TRBV5-1 and TRBJ2-5; D assignment may be TRBD1 or TRBD2 (5 bases each). This CDR3 spans 18 amino acids. CDR1 is SGHRS, CDR2 YFSETQ, per germline. Trimming pared 2 bases from V and 2 bases from J, leaving 22 bases between. The DNA for the CDR3 is TGCGCCAGCAGCTTTTTTCCCAAGCGGACATCACCACAAGAGACCCAGTACTTC. It yields the protein CASSFFPKRTSPQETQYF.

V is TRBV7-9 and J is TRBJ2-2; possibly TRBD1 for D (5 bases). Germline V gene data show CDR1 as SEHNR and CDR2 as FQNEAQ (reference sequence). The V end lost 5 bases, the J end lost 6 bases, and 10 bases lay between the germline ends. The CDR3 consists of 13 residues. CDR3 sequence reads: CASSARVSGELFF. In nucleotides, the CDR3 is TGTGCCAGCAGCGCCAGGGTTTCCGGGGAGCTGTTTTTT.

This clone is termed medium-sized. This specimen includes other DNA sequences encoding the same CDR3. The chain has TRBV18 and TRBJ2-3; D is ambiguous. V shed 1 base and J shed 0 bases, with 8 bases lying between them. The germline CDR1 and CDR2 sequences are KGHSH and LQKENI. The CDR3 totals 15 residues. The CDR3 DNA reads TGTGCCAGCTCACCACGCCGGCAAAGCACAGATACGCAGTATTTT. Protein: CASSPRRQSTDTQYF.